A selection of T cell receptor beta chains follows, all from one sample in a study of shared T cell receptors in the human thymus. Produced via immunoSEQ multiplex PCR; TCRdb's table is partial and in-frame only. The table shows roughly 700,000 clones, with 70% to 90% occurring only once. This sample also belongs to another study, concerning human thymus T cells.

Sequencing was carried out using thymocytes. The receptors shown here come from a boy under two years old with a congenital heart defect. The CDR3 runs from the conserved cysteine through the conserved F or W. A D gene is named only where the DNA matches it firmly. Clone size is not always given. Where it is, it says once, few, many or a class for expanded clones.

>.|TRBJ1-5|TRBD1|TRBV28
TGTGCCAGCAGTTTGCGGACAGGGGGCTCTTATAGCAATCAGCCCCAGCATTTT
CASSLRTGGSYSNQPQHF
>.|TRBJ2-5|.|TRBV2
TGTGCCGGCTCGGGAGCCCCAGGGCTACAAGAGACCCAGTACTTC
CAGSGAPGLQETQYF
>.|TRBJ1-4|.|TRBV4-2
TGTGCCAGCAGCGCACAGGGCCCAAATGAAAAACTGTTTTTT
CASSAQGPNEKLFF
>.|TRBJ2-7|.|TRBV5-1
TGCGCCAGCACGGGCGGGGACCGGGGTGGCGAGCAGTACTTC
CASTGGDRGGEQYF
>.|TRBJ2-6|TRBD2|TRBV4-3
TGCGCCAGCAGCCATGCCCGGGACCGGGGGGGCTCTGGGGCCAACGTCCTGACTTTC
CASSHARDRGGSGANVLTF
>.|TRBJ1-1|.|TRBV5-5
TGTGCCAGCAGCTTGGTAACAGGTCTGAACACTGAAGCTTTCTTT
CASSLVTGLNTEAFF
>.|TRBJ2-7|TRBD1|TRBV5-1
TGCGCCAGCAGCTTGGCCCTTCGGGACAGGATAACCGAGCAGTACTTC
CASSLALRDRITEQYF
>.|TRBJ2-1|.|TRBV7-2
TGTGCCAGCAGCTTAGGAGGTGGGAGGACAAGCTCCTACAATGAGCAGTTCTTC
CASSLGGGRTSSYNEQFF
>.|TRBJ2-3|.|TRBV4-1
TGCGCCAGCAGCCATGGTTGGCTCGGCACAGATACGCAGTATTTT
CASSHGWLGTDTQYF
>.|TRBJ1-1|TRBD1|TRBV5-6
TGTGCCAGCAGCTCCGGGACAGGCACTTTCATGAACACTGAAGCTTTCTTT
CASSSGTGTFMNTEAFF
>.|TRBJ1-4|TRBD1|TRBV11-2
TGTGCCAGCAGCTTAGACAGGGGGTATGAAAAACTGTTTTTT
CASSLDRGYEKLFF
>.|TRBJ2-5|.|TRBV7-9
TGTGCCAGCAGCTTAAAACAGGTCCGCGAGACCCAGTACTTC
CASSLKQVRETQYF
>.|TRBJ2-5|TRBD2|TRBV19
TGTGCCAGTAGTACCCGAAAAGGACTAGCAGGGGAGACCCAGTACTTC
CASSTRKGLAGETQYF
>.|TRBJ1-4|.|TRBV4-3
TGCGCCAGCAGCCAAGATTTCGCGTTTAATGAAAAACTGTTTTTT
CASSQDFAFNEKLFF
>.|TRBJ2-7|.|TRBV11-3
TGTGCCAGCAGCCTCTCCAGGGGCGACGAGCAGTACTTC
CASSLSRGDEQYF
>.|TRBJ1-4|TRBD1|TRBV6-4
TGTGCCAGCAGCCCTTCGACAGGGACTAATGAAAAACTGTTTTTT
CASSPSTGTNEKLFF
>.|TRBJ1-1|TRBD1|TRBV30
TGTGCCTGGAGTCCCCAGGGACAGGGGAACACTGAAGCTTTCTTT
CAWSPQGQGNTEAFF
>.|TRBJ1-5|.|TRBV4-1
TGCGCCAGCAGCCAAGACGGGGGGGGTCAGCCCCAGCATTTT
CASSQDGGGQPQHF
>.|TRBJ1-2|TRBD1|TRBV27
TGTGCCAGCAGTTCCGAAGGACAGGGGGCTTCTTGCGCGGATGGCTACACCTTC
CASSSEGQGASCADGYTF
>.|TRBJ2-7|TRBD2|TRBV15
TGTGCCACTGGTGGCGCGGGAGAGGATTACGAGCAGTACTTC
CATGGAGEDYEQYF
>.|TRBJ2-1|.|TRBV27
TGTGCCAGCAGTTTAAGGAGGGCCCGGGACAATGAGCAGTTCTTC
CASSLRRARDNEQFF
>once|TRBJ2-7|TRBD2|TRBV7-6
TGTGCCAGCAGCTGGGGTGGACTAGCGGGAGCCGGGCAGTACTTC
CASSWGGLAGAGQYF
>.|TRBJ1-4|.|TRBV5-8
TGTGCCAGCAGCTTGGCCTCTGGGGGCAGTGAAAAACTGTTTTTT
CASSLASGGSEKLFF
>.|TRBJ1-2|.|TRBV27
TGTGCCAGCAGTTCAAAAAGAGGGAATGGCTACACCTTC
CASSSKRGNGYTF
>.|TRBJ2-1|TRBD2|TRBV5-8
TGTGCCAGCAGCATTGGGGGTGTGGGAGAAGCGGGAGGACCCTACAATGAGCAGTTCTTC
CASSIGGVGEAGGPYNEQFF
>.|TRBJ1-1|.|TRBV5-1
TGCGCCAGCAGCTTGGGGGCCAGACACACTGAAGCTTTCTTT
CASSLGARHTEAFF
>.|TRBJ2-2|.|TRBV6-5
TGTGCCAGCAGGCGGGACACCGGGGAGCTGTTTTTT
CASRRDTGELFF
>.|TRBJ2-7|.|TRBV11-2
TGTGCCAGCAGCCACCGCGCTAGGTTCGACGAGCAGTACTTC
CASSHRARFDEQYF
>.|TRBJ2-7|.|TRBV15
TGTGCCACCAGCAGAGATCACGGGACTCCTACGGGCGAGCAGTACTTC
CATSRDHGTPTGEQYF
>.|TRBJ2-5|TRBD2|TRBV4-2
TGTGCCAGCAGCCAAGAACTAGCGGGAGTGTTGAAACAAGAGACCCAGTACTTC
CASSQELAGVLKQETQYF
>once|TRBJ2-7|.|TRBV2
TGTGCCAGCAGGGGGGAGGAGGGTCGGGGGAGGAGGATGGGGCAGTACTTC
CASRGEEGRGRRMGQYF
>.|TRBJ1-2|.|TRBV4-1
TGCGCCAGCAGCCAAGATATGGCAGGGAGGGTTTCCGGCTACACCTTC
CASSQDMAGRVSGYTF